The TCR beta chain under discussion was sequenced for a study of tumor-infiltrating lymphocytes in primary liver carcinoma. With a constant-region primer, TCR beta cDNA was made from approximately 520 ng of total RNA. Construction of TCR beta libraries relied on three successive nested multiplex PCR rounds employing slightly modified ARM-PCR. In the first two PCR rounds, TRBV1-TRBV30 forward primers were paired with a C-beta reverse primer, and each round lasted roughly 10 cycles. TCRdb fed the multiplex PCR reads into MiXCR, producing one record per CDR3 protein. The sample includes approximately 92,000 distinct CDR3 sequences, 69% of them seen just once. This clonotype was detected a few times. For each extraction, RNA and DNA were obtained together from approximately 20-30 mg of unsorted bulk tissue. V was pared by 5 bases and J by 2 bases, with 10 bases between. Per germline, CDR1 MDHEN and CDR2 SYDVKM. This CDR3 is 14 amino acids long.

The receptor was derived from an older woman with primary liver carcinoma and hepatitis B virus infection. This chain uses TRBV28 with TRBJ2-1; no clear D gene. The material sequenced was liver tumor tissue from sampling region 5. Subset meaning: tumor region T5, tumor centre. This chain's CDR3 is CASSQRQTYNEQFF. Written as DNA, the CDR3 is TGTGCCAGCAGTCAGAGGCAAACCTACAATGAGCAGTTCTTC.